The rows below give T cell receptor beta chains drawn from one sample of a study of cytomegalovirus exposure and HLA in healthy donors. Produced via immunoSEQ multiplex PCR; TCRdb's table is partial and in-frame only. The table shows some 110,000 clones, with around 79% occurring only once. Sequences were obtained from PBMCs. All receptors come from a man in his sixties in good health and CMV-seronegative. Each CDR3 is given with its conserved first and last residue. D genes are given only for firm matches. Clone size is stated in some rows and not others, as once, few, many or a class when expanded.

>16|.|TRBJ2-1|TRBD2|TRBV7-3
TGTGCCAGCAGCTTAAGCACTAGCGGGGGGGCCGCTGAGCAGTTCTTC
CASSLSTSGGAAEQFF
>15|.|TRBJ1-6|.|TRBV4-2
TGTGCCAGCAGCCAAGATAGAGGCAGTAATTCACCCCTCCACTTT
CASSQDRGSNSPLHF
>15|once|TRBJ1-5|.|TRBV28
TGTGCCAGCAGTGAATACAGGGTTAGCAATCAGCCCCAGCATTTT
CASSEYRVSNQPQHF
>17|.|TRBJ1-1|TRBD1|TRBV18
TGTGCCAGCTCCCGAGGGACAGGGGTATCACATAACACTGAAGCTTTCTTT
CASSRGTGVSHNTEAFF
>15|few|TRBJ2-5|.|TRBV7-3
TGTGCCAGCAGCTTAGGGATCACCGGAGGGGAGACCCAGTACTTC
CASSLGITGGETQYF
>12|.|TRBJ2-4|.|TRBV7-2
TGTGCCAGCAGCTCCGGGTGGGACATTCAGTACTTC
CASSSGWDIQYF
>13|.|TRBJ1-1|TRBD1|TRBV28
TGTGCCAGCAGGGGACAGGGGAACACTGAAGCTTTCTTT
CASRGQGNTEAFF
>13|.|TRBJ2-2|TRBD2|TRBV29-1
TGCAGCGGGCGGTCTAGCGGGACCGGGGAGCTGTTTTTT
CSGRSSGTGELFF
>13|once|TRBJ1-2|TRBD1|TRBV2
TGTGCCAGCAGTTCCACAGGGGGGTATGGCTACACCTTC
CASSSTGGYGYTF
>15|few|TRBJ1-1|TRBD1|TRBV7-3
TGTGCCAGCAGCCACCAGGGGGCGATGAGCACTGAAGCTTTCTTT
CASSHQGAMSTEAFF
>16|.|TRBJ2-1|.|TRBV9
TGTGCCAGCAGCGTAGGTCAAGGTTCTCACGGGAATGAGCAGTTCTTC
CASSVGQGSHGNEQFF
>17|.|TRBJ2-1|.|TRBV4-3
TGCGCCAGCAGCCCCTCCCCCCGGGAGCCCTACAATGAGGAGCAGTTCTTC
CASSPSPREPYNEEQFF
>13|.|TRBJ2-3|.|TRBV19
TGTGCCAGTACCAACGACTTCCCAGATACGCAGTATTTT
CASTNDFPDTQYF
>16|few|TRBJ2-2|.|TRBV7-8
TGTGCCAGCAGTATGGAGGGGACTTTGAACACCGGGGAGCTGTTTTTT
CASSMEGTLNTGELFF
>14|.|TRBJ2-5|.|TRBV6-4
TGTGCCAGCAGTGGACTCATGGATGGGGAGACCCAGTACTTC
CASSGLMDGETQYF
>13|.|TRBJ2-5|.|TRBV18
TGTGCCAGCTCACCACTAGACTCCGGGGGCCAGTACTTC
CASSPLDSGGQYF